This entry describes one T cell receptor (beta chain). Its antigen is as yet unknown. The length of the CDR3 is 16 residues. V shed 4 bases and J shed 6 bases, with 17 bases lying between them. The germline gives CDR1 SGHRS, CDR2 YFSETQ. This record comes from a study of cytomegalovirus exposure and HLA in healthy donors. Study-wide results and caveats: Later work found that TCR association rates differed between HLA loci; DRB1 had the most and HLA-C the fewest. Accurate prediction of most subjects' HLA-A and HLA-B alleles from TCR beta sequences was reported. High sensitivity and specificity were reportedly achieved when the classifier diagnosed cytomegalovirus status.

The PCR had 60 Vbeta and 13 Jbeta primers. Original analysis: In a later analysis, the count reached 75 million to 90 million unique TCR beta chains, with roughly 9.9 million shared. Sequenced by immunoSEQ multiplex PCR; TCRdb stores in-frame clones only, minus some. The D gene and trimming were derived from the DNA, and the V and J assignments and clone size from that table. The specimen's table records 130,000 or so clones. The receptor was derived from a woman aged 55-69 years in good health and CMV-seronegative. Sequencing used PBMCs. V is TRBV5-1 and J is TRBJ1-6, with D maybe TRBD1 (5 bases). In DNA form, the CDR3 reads TGCGCCAGCAGCCCCTTTTACGGGGGAAGTAATTCACCCCTCCACTTT. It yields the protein CASSPFYGGSNSPLHF.